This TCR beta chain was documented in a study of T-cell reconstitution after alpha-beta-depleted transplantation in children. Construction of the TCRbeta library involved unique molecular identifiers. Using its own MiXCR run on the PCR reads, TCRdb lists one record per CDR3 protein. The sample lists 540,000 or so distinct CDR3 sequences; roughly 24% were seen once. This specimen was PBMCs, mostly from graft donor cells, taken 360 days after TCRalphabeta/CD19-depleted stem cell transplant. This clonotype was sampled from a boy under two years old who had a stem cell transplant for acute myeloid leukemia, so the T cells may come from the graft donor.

The CDR3 here is CSARGLDTDTQYF. The CDR3 DNA follows: TGCAGTGCTAGGGGACTAGACACAGATACGCAGTATTTT. The rearrangement joins TRBV20-1 to TRBJ2-3; 8 nucleotides align to TRBD2. Germline lookup yields CDR1 DFQATT and CDR2 SNEGSKA (reference sequence). V lost 3 bases to trimming and J lost 2 bases; unmatched junction nucleotides: 1. This CDR3 is 13 amino acids long.